This TCR beta chain is from a study of identical twins. Every donor was a healthy Caucasian. The cDNA had a unique molecular identifier and a template-switch universal primer site. TCRdb re-called the 5' RACE reads through MiXCR, storing one row per CDR3 protein. The sample yields 1.5 million to 2 million distinct CDR3 sequences, about 32% seen once. Study findings and constraints: Cord blood's abundant beta clonotypes had fewer insertions, unlike memory repertoires. Compared with models, monozygotic twins showed more out-of-frame TCR alpha sharing.

To note about this clonotype: Antigen: not known.

V gave up 2 bases and J gave up 0 bases; unmatched junction bases: 2. Germline V gene data show CDR1 as MNHEY and CDR2 as SVGAGI. CDR3 size: 15 residues. This chain links TRBV6-5 with TRBJ2-7; 9 nucleotides align to TRBD1. This TCR was sampled from a newborn girl in good health. Source material: cord blood. CDR3 in amino acids: CASSYTTGGSYEQYF. The CDR3 DNA follows: TGTGCCAGCAGTTACACGACAGGGGGCTCCTACGAGCAGTACTTC.